This T cell receptor beta chain comes out of a study of T-cell memory formation after mild COVID-19 (dated by TCRdb to 2020 to 2022). General notes on the study: TCR sequence clusters from the two donors were largely donor specific. Longitudinal TCRalpha and TCRbeta repertoire sequencing tracked T-cell clones expanding and contracting after mild COVID-19 in two donors. Two young, previously healthy adult volunteers, one female and one male, were included in the cohort.

Results the study describes overall, beyond this receptor: Whether the second-wave clones peaking on day 37 were SARS-CoV-2 specific was not confirmed. Contracting CD4+ clones turned up mainly in the CM and EM memory subsets, whereas EMRA was where CD8+ clones were enriched. Some responding clones were detected in pre-infection memory, suggesting pre-existing cross-reactive memory T cells joined the SARS-CoV-2 response. Only a couple of mild cases were covered by the study, and larger cohorts that include severe cases with pre-infection samples were considered necessary. From day 15 to 85, contracting clones showed balanced CD4/CD8 phenotypes, whereas a second wave of clones that expanded from day 15 to 37 leaned towards CD4+.

The sequencer listed for this sample is Illumina NovaSeq 6000. TCRalpha and TCRbeta cDNA libraries were built by 5'RACE with constant-segment primers, adding sample barcodes and unique molecular identifiers. RNA was extracted from every sample with Trizol reagent. The libraries were amplified in two PCR steps, and the second step added a second sample barcode and Illumina TruSeq adapters. Sequencing of the libraries was done on an Illumina NovaSeq, producing 2 x 150 bp paired-end reads. The authors' analysis ran thus. Reads were demultiplexed and collapsed into UMI-guided consensus sequences with migec v1.2.7. Using mixcr v2.1.11, the UMI consensuses were aligned to TRA and TRB V and J templates and assembled into clonotypes. Clonotypes were classified as expanded or contracted when called significant by both edgeR and NoisET, with noise models trained on biological replicates. edgeR calls used a false discovery rate-adjusted p below 0.01 and a log2 fold-change threshold of 1. As an exploratory analysis of dynamics, max-normalized trajectories of the 1000 most abundant clonotypes were examined with PCA combined with hierarchical clustering. Separately sequenced CD4+ and CD8+ repertoires were used to assign the CD4 or CD8 phenotype of responding clones. Through fastp at Q25 and MiXCR, TCRdb rebuilt clones from the public reads, retaining in-frame beta chains. Identical CDR3 proteins give one entry, which carries the most common genes and DNA. The V and J calls come from TCRdb's annotation, not from the publication. Here the sample has around 390,000 distinct CDR3 sequences; 16% occur a single time. The top ten clonotypes cover around a fifth of the sample.

Ends trimmed: V by 6 bases, J by 1 base; bases unmatched to a gene: 5. The germline V gene (reference sequence) provides CDR1 DFQATT and CDR2 SNEGSKA. The cysteine opens and the phenylalanine closes a CDR3 of 13 amino acids. CDR3 DNA is the only sequence kept; it has 39 bases, read in frame from the first base. As concerns this clonotype: The antigen it binds to is not known. No much larger clone exists at a distance of one base, and base qualities are not known.

Ficoll-Paque density gradient centrifugation was the method used to isolate PBMCs. The sequenced sample was PBMCs or a T cell subset sorted from them (not recorded which). The receptor was derived from a man aged 18 to 35 who had mild COVID-19 (a few samples of this study predate the infection). The sample titles of this study are shuffled in the database, so cell type and time point are left out; the donor was told from shared clones. The chain links TRBV20-1 with TRBJ2-7, with 8 bases aligning to TRBD1. The CDR3 in this case is CSAGDRPSYEQYF. Here is the DNA: TGCAGTGCCGGGGACAGGCCTTCCTACGAGCAGTACTTC.